This entry describes one T cell receptor (beta chain). Its antigen is not identified. In the source study's methods: ImmunoSEQ output lacked quality scores and full-length reads, limiting matched filtering. Method: immunoSEQ multiplex PCR; TCRdb's copy keeps in-frame clones and lacks some. The V and J calls and the clone size are those of that table, but D and trimming were determined from the DNA. The sample has under 750,000 clones; over 60% are singletons. These data are taken from a study of shared clonotypes between healthy human individuals. Naive CD4+ cells were CD45RA-selected; the remaining cells were memory. Study-wide points: Memory subsets generally showed lower estimated richness than naive subsets.

This CDR3 has 14 residues. V lost 7 bases and J lost 6, with 13 bases in between. Looked up from germline, CDR1 is LNHDA and CDR2 is SQIVND (reference sequence). V and J are TRBV19 and TRBJ1-6, with D unresolved. Material for sequencing was memory CD4+ T cells sorted from blood. Subset denoted: CD45RA-negative fraction. This clonotype was sampled from a woman aged 30 to 39 in good health. CDR3 DNA sequence: TGTGCCAGTAATTCGGACGGAGCTAATTCACCCCTCCACTTT. Protein sequence: CASNSDGANSPLHF.